A selection of T cell receptor beta chains follows, all from one sample in a study of T cell responses to AZD1222 COVID-19 vaccine. TCRdb's copy holds only in-frame clones and misses some; the assay was immunoSEQ multiplex PCR. The data hold approximately 200,000 clones, with 90% to 95% observed a single time. Sequenced material: peripheral blood, taken 28 days after the second dose of the MenACWY control vaccine. The receptors were sampled from an adult who received the MenACWY meningococcal vaccine as a control. CDR3s include the opening cysteine and the closing phenylalanine or tryptophan. D genes are given only for firm matches. Clone size appears in some rows only: once, few, many, or a class for an expanded clone.

>-|TRBJ2-3|TRBV27|-
TGTGCCAGCAGTCCCCGGACCCTGCCAGATACGCAGTATTTT
CASSPRTLPDTQYF
>-|TRBJ1-4|TRBV7-9|-
TGTGCCAGCAGCTTAAGGGGGTCTGCGGAAAAACTGTTTTTT
CASSLRGSAEKLFF
>-|TRBJ2-1|TRBV28|-
TGTGCCAGCAGTCGATTACTAGACTACAATGAGCAGTTCTTC
CASSRLLDYNEQFF
>-|TRBJ1-1|TRBV7-3|TRBD1
TGTGCCAGCAGCCCAGGGACAGGGACCACTGAAGCTTTCTTT
CASSPGTGTTEAFF
>once|TRBJ1-4|TRBV5-4|TRBD1
TGTGCCAGCAGCCAGGGACAGGGAACAACTAATGAAAAACTGTTTTTT
CASSQGQGTTNEKLFF
>-|TRBJ2-3|TRBV5-1|-
TGCGCCAGCGGGCTGGGGCCAAGCGGCACAGATACGCAGTATTTT
CASGLGPSGTDTQYF
>-|TRBJ2-7|TRBV23-1|-
TGCGCCAGCAGTCCCTTGACTCTCTGGAGGGTTTACGAGCAGTACTTC
CASSPLTLWRVYEQYF
>-|TRBJ1-1|TRBV18|-
TGTGCCAGCTCGCTACGCCGGGGGACTGAAGCTTTCTTT
CASSLRRGTEAFF
>-|TRBJ1-5|TRBV19|-
TGTGCCAGTAGTACCCCGAACGCCCAGCCCCAGCATTTT
CASSTPNAQPQHF
>-|TRBJ1-3|TRBV6-1|-
TGTGCCAGCAGTGAAGCAGGAGCTGGAAACACCATATATTTT
CASSEAGAGNTIYF
>-|TRBJ1-1|TRBV11-1|-
TGTGCCAGCAGCTTATACAGGGCTCGCACTGAAGCTTTCTTT
CASSLYRARTEAFF
>-|TRBJ2-5|TRBV4-3|TRBD2
TGCGCCAGCAGCCTTGGACTAGCGGGGCAAGAGACCCAGTACTTC
CASSLGLAGQETQYF
>-|TRBJ2-3|TRBV11-1|TRBD2
TGTGCCAGCAGCTTAGGGGGACTAGCTCTGTATTTT
CASSLGGLALYF
>-|TRBJ1-2|TRBV30|TRBD1
TGTGCCTGGGGCTTAACAGGGGTTAGCCTCTATGGCTACACCTTC
CAWGLTGVSLYGYTF
>-|TRBJ2-7|TRBV19|-
TGTGCCAGTAGTCACCGGGACTCGAGACGGGAGCAGTACTTC
CASSHRDSRREQYF
>-|TRBJ2-7|TRBV27|-
TGTGCCAGCAGTTCGGCCCCACCAGGGTGGCAGTACTTC
CASSSAPPGWQYF
>-|TRBJ2-7|TRBV9|TRBD1
TGTGCCAGCAGCGAAAGACAGGGCTCCTACGAGCAGTACTTC
CASSERQGSYEQYF
>-|TRBJ1-2|TRBV27|-
TGTGCCAGCAGACCACAGGGTGGGGTGTATGGCTACACCTTC
CASRPQGGVYGYTF
>-|TRBJ1-1|TRBV23-1|-
TGCGCCAGCAGTCGATGTGAGGAAGACGTGGGGGCGAACACTGAAGCTTTCTTT
CASSRCEEDVGANTEAFF
>-|TRBJ1-1|TRBV2|TRBD1
TGTGCCAGCAGAAGGGGACAGGGGGGCACTGAAGCTTTCTTT
CASRRGQGGTEAFF
>-|TRBJ1-2|TRBV7-8|-
TGTGCCAGCAGCTTAGAAGGTTCGGGACGGAACCACTATGGCTACACCTTC
CASSLEGSGRNHYGYTF
>-|TRBJ2-5|TRBV7-2|TRBD2
TGTGCCAGCAGCCCACGTCGACTAGCGGGAGGGGAGGTGGAGACCCAGTACTTC
CASSPRRLAGGEVETQYF
>-|TRBJ1-5|TRBV6-5|-
TGTGCCAACCCTCGGGTGGGGGGCAATCAGCCCCAGCATTTT
CANPRVGGNQPQHF
>-|TRBJ1-3|TRBV9|-
TGTGCCAGCAGCGTAGAGGGGACTCTAAACACCATATATTTT
CASSVEGTLNTIYF
>-|TRBJ1-6|TRBV11-3|-
TGTGCCAGCAGCTTCCGTTTCTGGAATTCACCCCTCCACTTT
CASSFRFWNSPLHF
>-|TRBJ1-1|TRBV9|TRBD1
TGTGCCAGCAGCCCCGGGACAGGGGTCACTGAAGCTTTCTTT
CASSPGTGVTEAFF
>once|TRBJ1-6|TRBV6-1|-
TGTGCCAGCAGTGAAGCGAGACCCGGGGCAAGCTCCTATAATTCACCCCTCCACTTT
CASSEARPGASSYNSPLHF
>-|TRBJ1-1|TRBV5-6|-
TGTGCCAGCAGCTTGGCGAGAGCCACTGAAGCTTTCTTT
CASSLARATEAFF
>-|TRBJ2-3|TRBV19|-
TGTGCCAGTAGTATGGGGGACACCTCCACAGATACGCAGTATTTT
CASSMGDTSTDTQYF
>-|TRBJ1-3|TRBV5-1|-
TGCGCCAGCACACCCCTCGTTCTGGGGGGCTCTGGAAACACCATATATTTT
CASTPLVLGGSGNTIYF
>-|TRBJ2-1|TRBV29-1|TRBD2
TGCAGCGTTGCGACTAGCGGGAGTATTGAGCAGTTCTTC
CSVATSGSIEQFF
>few|TRBJ1-6|TRBV6-2/TRBV6-3|TRBD1
TGTGCCAGCAGCCCAGGGACAGGGTTGGCCCGGTTGCCACCCCTCCACTTT
CASSPGTGLARLPPLHF
>-|TRBJ2-7|TRBV9|-
TGTGCCAGCAGCCCGTACGGGACGGAGGACTACGAGCAGTACTTC
CASSPYGTEDYEQYF
>-|TRBJ1-4|TRBV30|TRBD1
TGTGCCGGACGACAGGGGGCGCGCGAAAAACTGTTTTTT
CAGRQGAREKLFF
>-|TRBJ1-2|TRBV16|-
TGTGCCAGCAGCCAATCGGGTCTTTACACCTTC
CASSQSGLYTF
>once|TRBJ1-2|TRBV5-6|-
TGTGCCAGCAGCTTTGGGGTGGGATTCTATGGCTACACCTTC
CASSFGVGFYGYTF
>-|TRBJ2-7|TRBV6-5|TRBD2
TGTGCCAGCAGCCCAGGCGCCGGGGGGTACGAGCAGTACTTC
CASSPGAGGYEQYF
>-|TRBJ1-1|TRBV19|-
TGTGCCAGTAGTACCTGGACCTTGAACACTGAAGCTTTCTTT
CASSTWTLNTEAFF
>-|TRBJ2-3|TRBV7-9|-
TGTGCCAGCAGCAAACCAAGCACAGATACGCAGTATTTT
CASSKPSTDTQYF
>once|TRBJ2-7|TRBV4-3|-
TGCGCCAGCAGCCAAGATTTTGGACTCGGGGAGCAGTACTTC
CASSQDFGLGEQYF
>-|TRBJ2-1|TRBV9|-
TGTGCCAGCAGCGTAGGTGCGGGTGTCTACAATGAGCAGTTCTTC
CASSVGAGVYNEQFF
>-|TRBJ2-2|TRBV6-6|TRBD1
TGTGCCAGCAGTTACACAGGACAGGGGGCCGGGGAGCTGTTTTTT
CASSYTGQGAGELFF
>-|TRBJ1-3|TRBV28|-
TGTGCCAGCAGTCCCATTTCCAGATCTGGAAACACCATATATTTT
CASSPISRSGNTIYF
>-|TRBJ2-3|TRBV7-9|-
TGTGCCAGCAGCTTAAGGCACTCCACAGATACGCAGTATTTT
CASSLRHSTDTQYF
>-|TRBJ2-7|TRBV7-8|TRBD2
TGTGCCAGCAGCTTAGAGTCTAGCGGGACGAGCTACGAGCAGTACTTC
CASSLESSGTSYEQYF
>-|TRBJ1-5|TRBV7-2|-
TGTGCCAGCAGCTATACTGCGACCCAGCCCCAGCATTTT
CASSYTATQPQHF
>-|TRBJ1-2|TRBV4-3|-
TGCGCCAGCAGCCAAAGGGCGGGCGGGGGAGACTATGGCTACACCTTC
CASSQRAGGGDYGYTF
>-|TRBJ2-3|TRBV7-3|-
TGTGCCAGCAGCGTAGGACTAACTAGCACAGATACGCAGTATTTT
CASSVGLTSTDTQYF
>-|TRBJ2-2|TRBV6-5|-
TGTGCCAGCACCGTCAGCTTCGCCGGGGAGCTGTTTTTT
CASTVSFAGELFF
>-|TRBJ2-3|TRBV7-7|-
TGTGCTAGCAGCTTAGGGGGTGGCACGCAGTATTTT
CASSLGGGTQYF
>-|TRBJ2-3|TRBV14|-
TGTGCCAGCAGCCAAGATACTCAGGCGGGACAGTGGATTAGCACAGATACGCAGTATTTT
CASSQDTQAGQWISTDTQYF
>-|TRBJ1-2|TRBV5-1|TRBD1
TGCGCCAGCAGCCCTGGGACAGGGCTACAGGGGGGCTACACCTTC
CASSPGTGLQGGYTF
>-|TRBJ2-7|TRBV18|TRBD1
TGTGCCAGCTCATCCGAGACCGGGACAGGGGTCTACGAGCAGTACTTC
CASSSETGTGVYEQYF